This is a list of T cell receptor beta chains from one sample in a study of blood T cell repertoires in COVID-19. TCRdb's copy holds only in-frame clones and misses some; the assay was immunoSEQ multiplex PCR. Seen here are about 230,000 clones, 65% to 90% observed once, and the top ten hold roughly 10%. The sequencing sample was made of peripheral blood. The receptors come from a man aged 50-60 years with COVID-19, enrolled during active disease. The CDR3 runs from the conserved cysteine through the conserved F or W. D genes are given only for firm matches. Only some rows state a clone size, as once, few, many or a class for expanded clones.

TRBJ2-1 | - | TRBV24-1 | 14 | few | CATSDLRTNNEQFF | TGTGCCACCAGTGATTTGCGAACTAACAATGAGCAGTTCTTC
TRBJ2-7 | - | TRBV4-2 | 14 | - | CASSQERLAYEQYF | TGTGCCAGCAGCCAGGAGAGACTAGCCTACGAGCAGTACTTC
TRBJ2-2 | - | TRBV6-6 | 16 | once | CASSYPQRANTGELFF | TGTGCCAGCAGTTACCCACAACGGGCGAACACCGGGGAGCTGTTTTTT
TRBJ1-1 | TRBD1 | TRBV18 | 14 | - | CASSPPDRGVIAFF | TGTGCCAGCTCACCACCGGACAGGGGTGTGATAGCTTTCTTT
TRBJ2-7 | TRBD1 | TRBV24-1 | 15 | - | CATSDPGQGTYEQYF | TGTGCCACCAGTGATCCGGGACAGGGGACCTACGAGCAGTACTTC
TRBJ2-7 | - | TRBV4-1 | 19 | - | CASSQGPLGVTHLTYEQYF | TGCGCCAGCAGCCAAGGACCCCTCGGAGTGACCCACCTCACCTACGAGCAGTACTTC
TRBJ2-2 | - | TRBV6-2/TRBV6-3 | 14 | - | CASSYAANTGELFF | TGTGCCAGCAGTTATGCAGCGAACACCGGGGAGCTGTTTTTT
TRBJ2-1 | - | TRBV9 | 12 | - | CASSVREGEQFF | TGTGCCAGCAGCGTACGCGAGGGCGAGCAGTTCTTC
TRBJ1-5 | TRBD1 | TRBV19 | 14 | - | CASSTGQVLQPQHF | TGTGCCAGTAGTACGGGACAGGTCCTTCAGCCCCAGCATTTT
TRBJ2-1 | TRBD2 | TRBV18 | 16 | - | CASSPPGLAGVIEQFF | TGTGCCAGCTCACCACCTGGCCTAGCGGGAGTCATTGAGCAGTTCTTC
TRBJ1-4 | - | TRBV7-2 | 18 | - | CASSRTMTGDHRNEKLFF | TGTGCCAGCAGCCGTACCATGACAGGAGACCACCGAAATGAAAAACTGTTTTTT
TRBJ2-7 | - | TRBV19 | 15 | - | CASSISPAGDYEQYF | TGTGCCAGTAGTATATCCCCCGCAGGGGACTACGAGCAGTACTTC
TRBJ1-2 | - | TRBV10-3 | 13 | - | CAISETGTYGYTF | TGTGCCATCAGTGAGACAGGGACCTATGGCTACACCTTC
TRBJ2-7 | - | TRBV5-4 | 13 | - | CASSTRVRDEQYF | TGTGCCAGCAGCACGAGAGTTCGAGACGAGCAGTACTTC
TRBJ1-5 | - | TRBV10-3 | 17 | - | CAISEDSQAFSNQPQHF | TGTGCCATCAGTGAGGACTCCCAAGCCTTTAGCAATCAGCCCCAGCATTTT
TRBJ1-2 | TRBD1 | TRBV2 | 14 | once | CASSEEDRAPGYTF | TGTGCCAGCAGTGAAGAGGACAGGGCTCCTGGCTACACCTTC